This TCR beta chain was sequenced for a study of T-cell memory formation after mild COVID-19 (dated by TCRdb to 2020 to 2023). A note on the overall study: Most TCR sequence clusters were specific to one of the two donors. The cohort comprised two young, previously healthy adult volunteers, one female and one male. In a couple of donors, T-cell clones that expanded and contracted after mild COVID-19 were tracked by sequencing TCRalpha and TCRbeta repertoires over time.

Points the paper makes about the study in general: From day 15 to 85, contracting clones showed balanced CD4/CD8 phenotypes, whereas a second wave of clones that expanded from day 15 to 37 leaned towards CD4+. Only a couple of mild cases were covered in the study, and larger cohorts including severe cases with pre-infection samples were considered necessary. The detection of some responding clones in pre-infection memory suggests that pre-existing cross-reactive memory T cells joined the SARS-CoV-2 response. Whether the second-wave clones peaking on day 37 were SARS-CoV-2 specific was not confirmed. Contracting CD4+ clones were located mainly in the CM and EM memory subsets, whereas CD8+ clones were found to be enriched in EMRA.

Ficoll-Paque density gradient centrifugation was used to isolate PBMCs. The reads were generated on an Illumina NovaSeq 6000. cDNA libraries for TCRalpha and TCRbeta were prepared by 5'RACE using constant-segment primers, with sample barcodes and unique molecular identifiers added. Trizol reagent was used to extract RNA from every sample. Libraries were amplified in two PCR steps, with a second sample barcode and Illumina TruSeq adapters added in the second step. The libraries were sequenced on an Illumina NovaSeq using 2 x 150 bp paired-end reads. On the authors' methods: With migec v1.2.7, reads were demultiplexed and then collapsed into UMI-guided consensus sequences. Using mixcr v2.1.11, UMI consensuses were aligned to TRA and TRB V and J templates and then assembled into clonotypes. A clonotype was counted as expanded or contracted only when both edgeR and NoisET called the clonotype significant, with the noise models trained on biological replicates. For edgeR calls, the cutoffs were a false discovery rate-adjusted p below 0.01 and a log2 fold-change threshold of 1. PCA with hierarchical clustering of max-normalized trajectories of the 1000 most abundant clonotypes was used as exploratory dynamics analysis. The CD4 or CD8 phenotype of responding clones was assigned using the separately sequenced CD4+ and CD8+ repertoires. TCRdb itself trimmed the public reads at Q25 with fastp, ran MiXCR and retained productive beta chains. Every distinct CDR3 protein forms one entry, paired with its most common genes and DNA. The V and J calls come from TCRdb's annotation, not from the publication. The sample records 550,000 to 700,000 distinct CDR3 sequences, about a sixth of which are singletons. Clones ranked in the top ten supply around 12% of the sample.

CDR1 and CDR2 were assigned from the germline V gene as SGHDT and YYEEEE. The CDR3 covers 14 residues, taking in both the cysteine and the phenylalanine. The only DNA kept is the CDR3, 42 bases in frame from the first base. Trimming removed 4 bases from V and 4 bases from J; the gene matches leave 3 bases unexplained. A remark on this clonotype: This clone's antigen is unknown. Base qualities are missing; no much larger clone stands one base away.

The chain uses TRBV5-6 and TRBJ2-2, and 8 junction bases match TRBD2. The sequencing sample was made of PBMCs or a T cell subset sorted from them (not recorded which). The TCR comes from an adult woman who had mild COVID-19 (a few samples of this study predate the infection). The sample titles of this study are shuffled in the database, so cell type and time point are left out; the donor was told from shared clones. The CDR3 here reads CASSTGLATGELFF. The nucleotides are TGTGCCAGCAGCACTGGACTAGCCACCGGGGAGCTGTTTTTT.